Listed here are 15 T cell receptor beta chains from one sample, sequenced in a study of graft-versus-host responses after intestinal transplantation. Method: immunoSEQ multiplex PCR; TCRdb's copy keeps in-frame clones and lacks some. The sample holds about 90,000 clones, around 93% seen once. The antigens for these receptors are not known. Material: unstimulated CD8+ T cells sorted from spleen or lymph node cells, obtained before transplant. The receptor source for this set is a human donor who was the organ donor for an intestinal transplant.

The chain combines TRBV7-2 with TRBJ2-1, with 9 bases lining up with TRBD2. Germline V gene data show CDR1 as SGHTA and CDR2 as FQGNSA. The CDR3 sequence is 16 residues long. Trimming took 4 bases from V and 0 from J; bases not matched to a gene: 4. CDR3 loop: CASSSILAGSYNEQFF. The CDR3 coding sequence is TGTGCCAGCAGCTCGATACTAGCGGGCTCCTACAATGAGCAGTTCTTC. Full variable domain (missing parts from reference TRBV7-2 and TRBJ2-1): GAGVSQSPSNKVTEKGKDVELRCDPISGHTALYWYRQSLGQGLEFLIYFQGNSAPDKSGLPSDRFSAERTGGSVSTLTIQRTQQEDSAVYLCASSSILAGSYNEQFFGPGTRLTVL.

The chain has TRBV9 and TRBJ2-3; tentative D call: TRBD1 (5 bases). Between the trimmed V and J ends, which lost 3 bases and 2 bases, there was a span of 13 bases. Germline V gene data show CDR1 as SGDLS and CDR2 as YYNGEE. This CDR3 region has 15 residues. Here the CDR3 DNA reads TGTGCCAGCAGCGCCGCTTCGACAGACACAGATACGCAGTATTTT. It translates to CASSAASTDTDTQYF.

This rearrangement joins TRBV15 to TRBJ1-1; D is perhaps TRBD1 (5 bases). Germline lookup yields CDR1 LNHNV and CDR2 YYDKDF (reference sequence). The V gene lost 1 base and the J gene lost 6 bases, with 9 bases spanning the gap. This CDR3 is built from 13 residues. CDR3 sequence (DNA): TGTGCCACCAGCAGAGTGGGGGGACCTGAAGCTTTCTTT. Translating it yields CATSRVGGPEAFF.

The chain couples TRBV7-9 to TRBJ2-1; D may be TRBD2 (6 bases). Germline assignment: CDR1 SEHNR and CDR2 FQNEAQ (reference sequence). Trimming cost V 5 bases and J 2 bases, with 10 bases left between them. This CDR3 region has 14 residues. The CDR3 is CASSPLAPYNEQFF. DNA for the CDR3: TGTGCCAGCAGCCCCCTAGCGCCCTACAATGAGCAGTTCTTC.

The chain carries TRBV25-1 and TRBJ1-1; D remains ambiguous. CDR1 is MGHDK and CDR2 is SYGVNS in the germline V gene. The CDR3 loop spans 12 amino acids. Trimming stripped 7 bases from V and 4 bases from J, with 10 bases between. CDR3 sequence: CASTAGGTEAFF. CDR3 DNA sequence: TGTGCCAGCACAGCGGGAGGCACTGAAGCTTTCTTT.

The chain employs TRBV6-5 and TRBJ1-1, with TRBD1 matching over 7 bases. V trimming: 2 bases; J trimming: 2 bases; junction bases outside the gene matches: 2. This CDR3 is built from 14 residues. Germline V gives CDR1 MNHEY, CDR2 SVGAGI. For the CDR3, the DNA is TGTGCCAGCAGTTACCAGGGGGGTAACACTGAAGCTTTCTTT. Translated, it gives CASSYQGGNTEAFF.

Turning to this clone: At the DNA level, this CDR3 is encoded by other sequences in the same sample as well. The rearrangement uses TRBV19 and TRBJ1-1; 10 bases line up with TRBD1. The V gene's germline CDR1 is LNHDA and CDR2 SQIVND (reference sequence). With 9 bases clipped from V and 5 bases from J, the junction kept 6 bases outside the gene matches. The CDR3 spans 13 residues. The CDR3: CASSTGGVTEAFF. CDR3 DNA sequence: TGTGCCAGCTCGACAGGGGGCGTTACTGAAGCTTTCTTT.

The chain uses TRBV4-3 and TRBJ2-7, with no clear D. The length of the CDR3 is 15 residues. Trimming shortened V by 1 base and J by 0 bases, and 10 bases separated the two germline ends. Germline V lookup: CDR1 LGHNA, CDR2 YSLEER. This CDR3 is CASSQVYASSYEQYF. CDR3 DNA sequence: TGCGCCAGCAGCCAAGTTTACGCGAGCTCCTACGAGCAGTACTTC.

This clone was detected only once. The CDR3 loop is CASSHYPGGSGTEAFF. CDR3 nucleotide sequence: TGTGCCAGCAGCCACTACCCTGGGGGCAGTGGCACTGAAGCTTTCTTT. The J gene is TRBJ1-1, the V gene TRBV7-6; possibly TRBD1 for D (6 bases). This CDR3 has 16 residues. V shed 5 bases and J shed 4 bases, with 20 bases lying between them. Germline loops: CDR1 SGHVS, CDR2 FNYEAQ.

The chain joins TRBV4-3 to TRBJ2-7, with 7 positions matching TRBD2. J lost 1 base, V lost 1 base, and 4 bases had no gene match. This CDR3 spans 15 amino acids. Germline CDR1 LGHNA, CDR2 YSLEER. CDR3 amino acids: CASSQGASGSYEQYF. The CDR3 DNA sequence: TGCGCCAGCAGCCAAGGGGCTAGCGGATCCTACGAGCAGTACTTC.

V and J are TRBV7-2 and TRBJ1-2; D is uncertain. The length of the CDR3 is 12 residues. Trimming took off 4 bases at V and 4 bases at J, with 7 bases between the two ends. The germline V gene has CDR1 SGHTA and CDR2 FQGNSA. CDR3 DNA sequence: TGTGCCAGCAGCTGGCATGTCTATGGCTACACCTTC. It encodes CASSWHVYGYTF.

This clone appeared a few times. This rearrangement joins TRBV5-4 to TRBJ1-1; perhaps TRBD1 as D (6 bases). The V and J ends lost 4 bases and 1 base respectively, with 23 bases between them. CDR3 length equals 18 residues. Germline values: CDR1 SGHNT, CDR2 YYREEE (reference sequence). CDR3 loop: CASSTSGGGGLRNTEAFF. In DNA form, the CDR3 reads TGTGCCAGCAGCACGAGTGGAGGGGGGGGGCTACGGAACACTGAAGCTTTCTTT.

The rearrangement uses TRBV11-3 and TRBJ1-2, with D possibly matching TRBD1 (6 bases). V was shortened by 5 bases and J by 6 bases, with 16 bases between the two germline ends. The CDR3 is 14 residues long. Germline loops: CDR1 SGHNT, CDR2 YENEEA. The CDR3 loop is CASSGTGGADGYTF. CDR3 DNA: TGTGCCAGCAGCGGAACCGGGGGGGCAGATGGCTACACCTTC.

This chain links TRBV5-1 with TRBJ2-1, with D unresolved. Germline assignment: CDR1 SGHRS and CDR2 YFSETQ. This CDR3 is built from 12 residues. Trimming shortened V by 0 bases and J by 8 bases, and 6 bases separated the two germline ends. The CDR3 reads CASSLARYEQFF. CDR3 DNA sequence: TGCGCCAGCAGCTTGGCCAGGTATGAGCAGTTCTTC.

The chain links TRBV18 to TRBJ2-1, with 7 bases that match TRBD2. This CDR3 has 13 amino acids. In germline, CDR1 is KGHSH, CDR2 LQKENI. Trimming removed 1 base from V and 9 bases from J; junction bases left unmatched: 3. The CDR3 spells CASSPRGGVEQFF. Written as DNA, the CDR3 is TGTGCCAGCTCACCACGGGGGGGGGTTGAGCAGTTCTTC.